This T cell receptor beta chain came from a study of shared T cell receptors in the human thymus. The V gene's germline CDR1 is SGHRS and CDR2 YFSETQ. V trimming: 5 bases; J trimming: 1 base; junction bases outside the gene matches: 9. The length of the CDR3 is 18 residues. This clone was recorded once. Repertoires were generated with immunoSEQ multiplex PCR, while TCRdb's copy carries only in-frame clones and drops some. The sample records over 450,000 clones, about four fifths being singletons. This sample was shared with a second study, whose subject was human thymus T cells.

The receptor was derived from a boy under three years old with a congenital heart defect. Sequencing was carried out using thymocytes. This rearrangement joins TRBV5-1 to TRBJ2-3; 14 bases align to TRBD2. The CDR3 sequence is CASSPTSGRARGTDTQYF. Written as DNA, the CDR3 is TGCGCCAGCAGTCCGACTAGCGGGAGGGCCAGGGGCACAGATACGCAGTATTTT.